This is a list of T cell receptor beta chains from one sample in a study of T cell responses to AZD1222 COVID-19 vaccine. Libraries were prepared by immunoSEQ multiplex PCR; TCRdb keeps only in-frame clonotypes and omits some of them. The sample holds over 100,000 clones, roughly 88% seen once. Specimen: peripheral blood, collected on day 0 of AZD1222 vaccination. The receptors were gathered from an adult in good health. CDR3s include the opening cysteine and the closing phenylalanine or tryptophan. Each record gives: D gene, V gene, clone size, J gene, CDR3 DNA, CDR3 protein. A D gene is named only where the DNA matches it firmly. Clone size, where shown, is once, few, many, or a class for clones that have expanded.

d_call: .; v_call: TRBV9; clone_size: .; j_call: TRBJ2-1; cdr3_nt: TGTGCCAGCAGCGTGGGTTACAATGAGCAGTTCTTC; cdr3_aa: CASSVGYNEQFF
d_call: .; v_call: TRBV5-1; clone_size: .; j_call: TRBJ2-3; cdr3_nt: TGCGCCAGCAGCTTGGGGTCGATGAACACAGATACGCAGTATTTT; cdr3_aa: CASSLGSMNTDTQYF
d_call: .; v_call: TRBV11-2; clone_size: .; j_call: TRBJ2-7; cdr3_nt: TGTGCCAGCAGCTTAGCGAGGCAAACCTACGAGCAGTACTTC; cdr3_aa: CASSLARQTYEQYF
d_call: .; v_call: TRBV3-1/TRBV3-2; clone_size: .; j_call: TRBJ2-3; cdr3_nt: TGTGCCAGCAGCCAAGATCCGGTTACTCAAGATACGCAGTATTTT; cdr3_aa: CASSQDPVTQDTQYF
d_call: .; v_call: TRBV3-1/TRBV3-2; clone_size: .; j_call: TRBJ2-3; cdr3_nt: TGTGCCAGCAGCCAAGGGGGAGATACGCAGTATTTT; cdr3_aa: CASSQGGDTQYF
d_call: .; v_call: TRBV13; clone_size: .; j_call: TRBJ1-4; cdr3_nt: TGTGCCAGCAGGAAGGGGGAAGCTAATGAAAAACTGTTTTTT; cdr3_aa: CASRKGEANEKLFF
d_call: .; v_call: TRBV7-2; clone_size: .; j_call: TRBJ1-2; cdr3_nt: TGTGCCAGCAGCCTACCACGTGGGTATGGCTACACCTTC; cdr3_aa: CASSLPRGYGYTF
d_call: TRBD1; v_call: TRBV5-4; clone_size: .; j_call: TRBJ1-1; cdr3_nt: TGTGCCAGCAGCTGGGGACAGGGGGGAACTGAAGCTTTCTTT; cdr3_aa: CASSWGQGGTEAFF
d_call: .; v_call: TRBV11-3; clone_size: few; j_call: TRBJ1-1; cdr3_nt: TGTGCCAGCAGCTTAGCCCCAGGGCCGATGAACACTGAAGCTTTCTTT; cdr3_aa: CASSLAPGPMNTEAFF
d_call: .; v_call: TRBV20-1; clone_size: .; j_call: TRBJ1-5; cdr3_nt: TGCAGTGCTAGTGCCTATCAGGGGAATAGCAATCAGCCCCAGCATTTT; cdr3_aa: CSASAYQGNSNQPQHF
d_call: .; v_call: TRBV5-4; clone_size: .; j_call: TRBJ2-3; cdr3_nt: TGTGCCAGCAGGTCGGGCCCCGGGCCGGATACGCAGTATTTT; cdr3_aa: CASRSGPGPDTQYF
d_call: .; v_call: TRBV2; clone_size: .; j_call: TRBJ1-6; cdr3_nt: TGTGCCAGCAGCAGGGACGGATCAAATTCACCCCTCCACTTT; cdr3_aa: CASSRDGSNSPLHF
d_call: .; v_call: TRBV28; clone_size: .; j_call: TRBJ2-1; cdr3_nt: TGTGCCAGCAGTTTGCCCCCGTCCCTGTTCTTC; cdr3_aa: CASSLPPSLFF
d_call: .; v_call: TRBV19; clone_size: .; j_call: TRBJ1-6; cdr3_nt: TGTGCCAGTAGGGCGGGACGGGGGACCTATAATTCACCCCTCCACTTT; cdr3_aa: CASRAGRGTYNSPLHF
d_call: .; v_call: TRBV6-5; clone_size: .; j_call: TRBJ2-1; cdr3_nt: TGTGCCAGCAGGGACTGGGGCCGGAATGAGCAGTTCTTC; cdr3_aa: CASRDWGRNEQFF
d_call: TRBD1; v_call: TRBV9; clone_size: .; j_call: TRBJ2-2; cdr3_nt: TGTGCCAGCAGCCCACAGGGGATTTTAGGGGAGCTGTTTTTT; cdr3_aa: CASSPQGILGELFF
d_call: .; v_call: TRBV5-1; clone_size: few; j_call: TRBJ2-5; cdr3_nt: TGCGCCAGCAGCTCCGGGACGAGCGAGACCCAGTACTTC; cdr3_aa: CASSSGTSETQYF
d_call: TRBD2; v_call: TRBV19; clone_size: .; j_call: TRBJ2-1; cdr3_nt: TGTGCCAGTAGTCGGGGACTAGCGGGAGGAAGGGATGAGCAGTTCTTC; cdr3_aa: CASSRGLAGGRDEQFF
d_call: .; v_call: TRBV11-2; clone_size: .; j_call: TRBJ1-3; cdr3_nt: TGTGCCAGCAGCTTAAATTTGGGTGGAAACACCATATATTTT; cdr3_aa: CASSLNLGGNTIYF
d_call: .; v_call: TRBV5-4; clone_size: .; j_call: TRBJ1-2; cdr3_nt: TGTGCCAGCAGCGCATCCGGGACAACCTATGGCTACACCTTC; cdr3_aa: CASSASGTTYGYTF
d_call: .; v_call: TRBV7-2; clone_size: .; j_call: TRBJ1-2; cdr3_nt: TGTGCCAGCAGCTTAGGGGGGGGTTTGGGCGGTTTGAGTGGCTACACCTTC; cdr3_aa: CASSLGGGLGGLSGYTF
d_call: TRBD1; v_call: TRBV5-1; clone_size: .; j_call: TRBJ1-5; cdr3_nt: TGCGCCAGCAGCTTGGGCGCAGGGGGCTACGATCAGCCCCAGCATTTT; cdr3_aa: CASSLGAGGYDQPQHF
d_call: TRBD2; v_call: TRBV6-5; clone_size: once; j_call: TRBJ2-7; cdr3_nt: TGTGCCAGCAGTCCGACTAGCGGGGGACCGTACGAGCAGTACTTC; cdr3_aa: CASSPTSGGPYEQYF
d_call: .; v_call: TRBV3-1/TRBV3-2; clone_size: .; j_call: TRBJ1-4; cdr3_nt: TGTGCCAGCAGCCAAGGGGGCCGGGTTTGGGAAAAACTGTTTTTT; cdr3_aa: CASSQGGRVWEKLFF
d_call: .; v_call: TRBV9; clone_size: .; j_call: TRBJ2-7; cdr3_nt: TGTGCTCAGCCAACAGTCCGACCTGGGGAGCAGTACTTC; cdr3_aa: CAQPTVRPGEQYF
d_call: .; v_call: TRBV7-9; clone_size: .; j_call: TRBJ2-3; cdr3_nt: TGTGCCAGCACCTCCCTAGGGTTCCGGACTCTCACAGATACGCAGTATTTT; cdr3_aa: CASTSLGFRTLTDTQYF
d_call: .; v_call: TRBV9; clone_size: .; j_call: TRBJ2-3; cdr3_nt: TGTGCCAGCAGCGTAGCGCGACCCACAGATACGCAGTATTTT; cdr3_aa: CASSVARPTDTQYF
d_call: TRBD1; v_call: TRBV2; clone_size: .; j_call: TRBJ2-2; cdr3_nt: TGTGCCAGCAGACTTGGGACAGCGATATCCGGGGAGCTGTTTTTT; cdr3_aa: CASRLGTAISGELFF
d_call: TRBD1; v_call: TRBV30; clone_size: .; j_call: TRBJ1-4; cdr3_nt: TGTGCCTTAGGGACAGGGAATGAAAAACTGTTTTTT; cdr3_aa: CALGTGNEKLFF
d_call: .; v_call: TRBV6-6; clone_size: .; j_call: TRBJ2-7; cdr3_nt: TGTGCCAGCAGTTACACCTCCTACGAGCAGTACTTC; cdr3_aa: CASSYTSYEQYF
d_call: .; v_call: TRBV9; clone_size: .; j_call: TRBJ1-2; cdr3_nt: TGTGCCAGCAGCCCGGGAACGGCCCCGAACTATGGCTACACCTTC; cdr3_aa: CASSPGTAPNYGYTF
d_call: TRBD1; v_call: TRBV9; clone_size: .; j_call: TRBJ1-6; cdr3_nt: TGTGCCAGCAGCCTGCAGGGACAGTATAATTCACCCCTCCACTTT; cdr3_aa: CASSLQGQYNSPLHF
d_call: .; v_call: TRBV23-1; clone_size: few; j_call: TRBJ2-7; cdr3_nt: TGCGCCAGCAGTCAATCGGAGCGATCTCCGGTCCTACACGACGGAAGAACCTACGAGCAGTACTTC; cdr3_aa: CASSQSERSPVLHDGRTYEQYF
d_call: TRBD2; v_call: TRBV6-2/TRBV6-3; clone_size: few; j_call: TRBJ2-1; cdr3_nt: TGTGCCAGCACCCCGATTGGGACTACGCCAGCCAATGAGCAGTTCTTC; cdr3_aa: CASTPIGTTPANEQFF
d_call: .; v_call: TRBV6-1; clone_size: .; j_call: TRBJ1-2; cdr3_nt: TGTGCCAGCAGTGAACGGACGTTCTATGGCTACACCTTC; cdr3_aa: CASSERTFYGYTF
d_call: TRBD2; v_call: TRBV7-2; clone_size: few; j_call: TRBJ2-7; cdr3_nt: TGTGCCAGCAGCCGGACTAGCGGGGGGCCGGTAGAGCAGTACTTC; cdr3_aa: CASSRTSGGPVEQYF
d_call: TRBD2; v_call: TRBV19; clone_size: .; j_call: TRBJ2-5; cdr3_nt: TGTGCCAGTAGTGGGCGACGGGGGGACCAAGAGACCCAGTACTTC; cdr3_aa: CASSGRRGDQETQYF
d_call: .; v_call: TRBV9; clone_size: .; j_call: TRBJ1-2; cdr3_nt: TGTGCCAGCAGTATTGGGGCTAGTGGTGGCTACACCTTC; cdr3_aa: CASSIGASGGYTF
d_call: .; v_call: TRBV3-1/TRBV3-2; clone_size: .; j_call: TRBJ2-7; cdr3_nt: TGTGCCAGCAGCCAGGCGGGGCGGCTCTACGAGCAGTACTTC; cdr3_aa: CASSQAGRLYEQYF
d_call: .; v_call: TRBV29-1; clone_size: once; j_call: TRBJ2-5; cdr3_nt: TGCAGCGTTGATAGGGTGAGAGAGACCCAGTACTTC; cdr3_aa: CSVDRVRETQYF
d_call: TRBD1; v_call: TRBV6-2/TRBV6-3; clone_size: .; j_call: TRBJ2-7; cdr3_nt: TGTGCCAGCAGTTACCCTGACAGGGTGCAAGGATACGAGCAGTACTTC; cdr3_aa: CASSYPDRVQGYEQYF
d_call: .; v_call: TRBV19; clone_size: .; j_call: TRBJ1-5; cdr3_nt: TGTGCCAGTAGTATAGTGGCGGGAAGGCGGCCCCAGCATTTT; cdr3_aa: CASSIVAGRRPQHF